The subject of this entry is one T cell receptor beta chain. The sample comes from a study of T cell changes during pregnancy in multiple sclerosis. The CDR3 covers 15 residues. Looked up from germline, CDR1 is LNHDA and CDR2 is SQIVND (reference sequence). V dropped 9 bases and J dropped 6; count of bases not matched to a gene: 11. Here immunoSEQ multiplex PCR was the method, and the copy in TCRdb shows in-frame clones only, minus some. The data hold over 60,000 clones, with 90% to 95% observed a single time. The sequence derives from a female donor in good health, enrolled as a control in a pregnancy study. This specimen consisted of CD4+ T cells from peripheral blood mononuclear cells, obtained in the third trimester of pregnancy. The chain uses TRBV19 and TRBJ2-2; 9 bases match TRBD1. The CDR3 sequence: CASKQGQGRAGELFF. The CDR3 DNA reads TGTGCCAGCAAGCAAGGACAGGGGAGGGCCGGGGAGCTGTTTTTT. Variable domain in full (rest from reference TRBV19 and TRBJ2-2): DGGITQSPKYLFRKEGQNVTLSCEQNLNHDAMYWYRQDPGQGLRLIYYSQIVNDFQKGDIAEGYSVSREKKESFPLTVTSAQKNPTAFYLCASKQGQGRAGELFFGEGSRLTVL.